Below, 18 T cell receptor beta chains from the same sample are listed, as sequenced in a study of T-cell memory formation after mild COVID-19. Each CDR3 protein is one row after TCRdb ran MiXCR on the 5' RACE reads. The repertoire holds 350,000 to 450,000 distinct CDR3 sequences, with around 27% as singletons. The sequenced sample was PBMCs or a T cell subset sorted from them (not recorded which). These receptor sequences come from an adult woman who had mild COVID-19 (a few samples of this study predate the infection). Cell type and time point are not known.

This clonotype was counted between two and nine times. The rearrangement joins TRBV7-6 to TRBJ2-1, with D unclear. The length of the CDR3 is 14 residues. With 4 bases removed from V and 7 bases from J, the gap between germline ends came to 14 bases. Germline CDR1 and CDR2: SGHVS and FNYEAQ. This CDR3 reads CASSSGLFWNEQFF. The CDR3, as DNA: TGTGCCAGCAGCTCCGGCCTGTTTTGGAATGAGCAGTTCTTC.

DNA for the CDR3: TGCAGTGCTAGAATTGGGACTGCTAGCACAGATACGCAGTATTTT. This translates into CSARIGTASTDTQYF. This sequence joins TRBV20-1 and TRBJ2-3, with D possibly TRBD2 on 6 matching bases. Trimming removed 2 bases at V and 0 bases at J, with 12 bases between. CDR3 size: 15 residues. Germline CDR1 reads DFQATT; CDR2 reads SNEGSKA (reference sequence).

This clonotype was seen only a few times. CDR3 DNA sequence: TGCAGTGCTAGAGATCCCACTAGCGGGGGCCCCTCCTACGAGCAGTACTTC. Amino acid sequence: CSARDPTSGGPSYEQYF. The genes are TRBV20-1 and TRBJ2-7, with 11 bases matching TRBD2. The CDR3 has 17 residues. Losses at the gene ends were 0 bases for V and 0 bases for J; bases not matched to a gene: 7. Germline assignment: CDR1 DFQATT and CDR2 SNEGSKA (reference sequence).

The chain employs TRBV29-1 and TRBJ2-7; perhaps TRBD1 as D (6 bases). With 0 bases removed from V and 5 bases from J, the gap between germline ends came to 14 bases. This CDR3 contains 14 residues. The germline gives CDR1 SQVTM, CDR2 ANQGSEA. CDR3 in amino acids: CSVEDSNRDHEQYF. In DNA form, the CDR3 reads TGCAGCGTTGAAGATTCGAACAGGGACCACGAGCAGTACTTC.

J is TRBJ2-3 and V is TRBV24-1; no clear D. Germline CDR1 KGHDR, CDR2 SFDVKD. V lost 5 bases to trimming and J lost 2 bases, with 4 bases between them. This CDR3 region has 12 residues. The CDR3 is CATSGTTDTQYF. CDR3 coding DNA: TGTGCCACCAGTGGAACCACAGATACGCAGTATTTT.

The V call is TRBV18, the J call TRBJ1-4; unclear D gene. Germline V gene sequence: CDR1 KGHSH, CDR2 LQKENI. The ends were cut back, 3 bases at V and 8 bases at J, with 10 bases in the middle. CDR3 length equals 13 residues. The CDR3 loop is CASSPDREEKLFF. CDR3 DNA: TGTGCCAGCTCACCTGATCGGGAGGAAAAACTGTTTTTT.

The chain uses TRBV12-3 or TRBV12-4 and TRBJ1-2; D is ambiguous. CDR3 length: 14 amino acids. Deletions cut 7 bases from V and 5 bases from J, with 17 bases between. CDR3 residues: CASTLHVPEYGYTF. CDR3 sequence (DNA): TGTGCCAGCACCTTGCACGTCCCGGAATATGGCTACACCTTC.

This clonotype was counted between two and nine times. The chain recombines TRBV18 with TRBJ2-3; 7 bases are shared with TRBD2. The V and J ends lost 0 bases and 8 bases, in that order; junction bases with no gene match: 11. Germline lookup yields CDR1 KGHSH and CDR2 LQKENI. This CDR3 spans 16 amino acids. The CDR3 DNA follows: TGTGCCAGCTCACCACCCGGACTAGTAGGCTCGGCTACGCAGTATTTT. As protein: CASSPPGLVGSATQYF.

This chain uses TRBV9 with TRBJ2-1; maybe TRBD2 (5 bases). Trimming pared 4 bases from V and 2 bases from J, leaving 13 bases between. CDR1 and CDR2 from the germline V gene are SGDLS and YYNGEE. The CDR3 runs 15 residues. The CDR3 loop reads CASSHLTSAYNEQFF. CDR3 coding DNA: TGTGCCAGCAGCCACCTTACTAGTGCCTACAATGAGCAGTTCTTC.

This clonotype was detected a few times. This chain links TRBV5-1 with TRBJ2-7, with D possibly TRBD1 on 6 matching bases. The CDR3 runs to 14 residues. The germline CDR1 and CDR2 sequences are SGHRS and YFSETQ. V lost 1 base, J lost 2 bases, and 10 bases lay in between. CDR3 nucleotide sequence: TGCGCCAGCAGCTTGTGGACAGACCCCTACGAGCAGTACTTC. Its protein product is CASSLWTDPYEQYF.

This chain uses TRBV5-5 with TRBJ1-5; D gene unclear. The CDR3 covers 13 residues. The V gene lost 4 bases and the J gene lost 6 bases, with 11 bases spanning the gap. From germline, CDR1 is SGHKS and CDR2 YYEKEE (reference sequence). For the CDR3, the DNA is TGTGCCAGCAGCCTGACTCCGTCTCAGCCCCAGCATTTT. Its translation is CASSLTPSQPQHF.

This clonotype was seen a few times. This chain connects TRBV7-6 to TRBJ2-6, with 7 bases aligning to TRBD1. Per germline, CDR1 SGHVS and CDR2 FNYEAQ. V lost 3 bases and J lost 2; bases outside the gene matches: 10. The CDR3 spans 18 residues. CDR3 nucleotides: TGTGCCAGCAGCTTTTACAGGGGTCTAACTACTGGGGCCAACGTCCTGACTTTC. This gives the protein CASSFYRGLTTGANVLTF. Looking up the rest from reference TRBV7-6 and TRBJ2-6 gives the full variable domain: GAGVSQSPRYKVTKRGQDVALRCDPISGHVSLYWYRQALGQGPEFLTYFNYEAQQDKSGLPNDRFSAERPEGSISTLTIQRTEQRDSAMYRCASSFYRGLTTGANVLTFGAGSRLTVL.

This clonotype has just a few counts. This chain connects TRBV4-3 to TRBJ2-7; D not resolved. The CDR3 is made up of 14 amino acids. The ends were cut back, 0 bases at V and 5 bases at J, with 11 bases in the middle. Germline loops: CDR1 LGHNA, CDR2 YSLEER. The CDR3 nucleotides read TGCGCCAGCAGCCAAGATCTCATTATCGACGAGCAGTACTTC. It translates to CASSQDLIIDEQYF.

The chain carries TRBV4-1 and TRBJ2-1, with 7 bases identical to TRBD2. V lost 4 bases and J lost 7; bases outside the gene matches: 13. This CDR3 is 16 amino acids long. Germline V CDR1 and CDR2: MGHRA, YSYEKL. The CDR3 DNA is TGCGCCAGCAGCCCCAATACGGCGGGGGATCGAAATGAGCAGTTCTTC. Its translation is CASSPNTAGDRNEQFF.

The table lists this clonotype with a few counts. V usage is TRBV7-6 and J usage is TRBJ2-1; 8 nucleotides match TRBD1. J lost 6 bases, V lost 5 bases, and 9 bases had no gene match. From germline, CDR1 is SGHVS and CDR2 FNYEAQ. The CDR3 has 15 amino acids. This CDR3 reads CASSPDRGTRNEQFF. The CDR3 DNA follows: TGTGCCAGCAGCCCCGACAGGGGAACGCGCAATGAGCAGTTCTTC. The full variable domain, its missing parts supplied by reference TRBV7-6 and TRBJ2-1, is GAGVSQSPRYKVTKRGQDVALRCDPISGHVSLYWYRQALGQGPEFLTYFNYEAQQDKSGLPNDRFSAERPEGSISTLTIQRTEQRDSAMYRCASSPDRGTRNEQFFGPGTRLTVL.

This chain's CDR3 is CASSQAPGLGAYEQYF. CDR3 bases: TGTGCCAGCAGCCAAGCCCCCGGACTAGGAGCCTACGAGCAGTACTTC. This chain joins TRBV4-2 and TRBJ2-7, with TRBD2 identical over 7 bases. The V gene end was trimmed by 1 base and the J gene end by 2 bases; junction bases not matched to a gene: 8. Germline V lookup: CDR1 LGHNA, CDR2 YNFKEQ. This CDR3 region has 16 residues.

This sequence joins TRBV28 and TRBJ2-2; the match to TRBD1 covers 9 bases. The CDR3 spans 15 residues. The germline CDR1 and CDR2 sequences are MDHEN and SYDVKM. V shed 6 bases, J shed 6 bases, and the junction held 8 bases outside the gene matches. The DNA of the CDR3 is TGTGCCAGCAGCAAGGGGGACAGGGTAGCCGGGGAGCTGTTTTTT. It encodes CASSKGDRVAGELFF.

This clonotype was seen a few times. The chain is built from TRBV6-5 and TRBJ2-5, with 7 positions matching TRBD1. CDR1 and CDR2 (germline): MNHEY, SVGAGI. V lost 2 bases to trimming and J lost 2 bases; unmatched junction nucleotides: 5. The CDR3 totals 15 residues. This chain's CDR3 is CASSYEGAGQETQYF. In nucleotides, the CDR3 is TGTGCCAGCAGTTACGAGGGGGCCGGTCAAGAGACCCAGTACTTC.